The rows below give T cell receptor beta chains drawn from one sample of a study of metastatic and nonmetastatic thyroid tumors. TCRdb recomputed clones from the PCR reads via MiXCR. The table shows approximately 14,000 clones, with 25% to 30% occurring only once. Sequencing was performed on tumor tissue. These receptors were collected from a male donor with papillary thyroid cancer or a benign thyroid nodule (not recorded which). Some clones in this sample may be carry-over from other donors' samples. Both conserved end residues are part of each CDR3. The D gene is left open where the match is weak. Not all rows give a size; the values are once, few, many and, for expanded clones, a class.

d_call: TRBD2
v_call: TRBV9
j_call: TRBJ2-1
clone_size: many
cdr3_nt: TGTGCCAGCAGCGTAGCTAGCGGGAGCGACAATGAGCAGTTCTTC
cdr3_aa: CASSVASGSDNEQFF

d_call: -
v_call: TRBV15
j_call: TRBJ2-1
clone_size: few
cdr3_nt: TGTGCCACCAGCAGCGCCCTACCTGGGGGTGGGGCTGAGCAGTTCTTC
cdr3_aa: CATSSALPGGGAEQFF

d_call: -
v_call: TRBV28
j_call: TRBJ1-2
clone_size: medium-sized
cdr3_nt: TGTGCCAGCAGTTTCGGGGGGGATGGCTACACCTTC
cdr3_aa: CASSFGGDGYTF

d_call: -
v_call: TRBV30
j_call: TRBJ1-4
clone_size: -
cdr3_nt: TGTGCCTGGAACCAACCGGACTTGAATGAAAAACTGTTTTTT
cdr3_aa: CAWNQPDLNEKLFF

d_call: -
v_call: TRBV5-6
j_call: TRBJ1-2
clone_size: few
cdr3_nt: TGTGCCAGCAGTATTGGGGCTAACTATGGCTACACCTTC
cdr3_aa: CASSIGANYGYTF

d_call: TRBD2
v_call: TRBV20-1
j_call: TRBJ2-2
clone_size: many
cdr3_nt: TGCAGTGCTAGACTAGCGGGAGACACCGGGGAGCTGTTTTTT
cdr3_aa: CSARLAGDTGELFF

d_call: -
v_call: TRBV5-6
j_call: TRBJ2-4
clone_size: many
cdr3_nt: TGTGCCAGCAGCTGGTACCGGGATCCAAACATTCAGTACTTC
cdr3_aa: CASSWYRDPNIQYF

d_call: -
v_call: TRBV12-3/TRBV12-4
j_call: TRBJ2-4
clone_size: many
cdr3_nt: TGTGCCAGCAGTCTCAAGGTGGTCAAAAACATTCAGTACTTC
cdr3_aa: CASSLKVVKNIQYF

d_call: TRBD2
v_call: TRBV3-1
j_call: TRBJ2-2
clone_size: many
cdr3_nt: TGTGCCAGCAGCCTCGGGACTAGCGGGACCGGGGAGCTGTTTTTT
cdr3_aa: CASSLGTSGTGELFF

d_call: -
v_call: TRBV10-3
j_call: TRBJ2-2
clone_size: -
cdr3_nt: TGTGCCATCAGCCCTCTTAGCGGATCGAACACCGGGGAGCTGTTTTTT
cdr3_aa: CAISPLSGSNTGELFF

d_call: -
v_call: TRBV2
j_call: TRBJ1-5
clone_size: many
cdr3_nt: TGTGCCAGCAGTGCGAGGATCGATCAGCCCCAGCATTTT
cdr3_aa: CASSARIDQPQHF

d_call: TRBD2
v_call: TRBV6-5
j_call: TRBJ2-3
clone_size: -
cdr3_nt: TGTGCCAGCAGTTTCAGCGGGAGGCCAGATACGCGGTATTTT
cdr3_aa: CASSFSGRPDTRYF

d_call: TRBD2
v_call: TRBV6-1
j_call: TRBJ2-7
clone_size: -
cdr3_nt: TGTGCCAGCAGCACCCTTTCGGGACTAGGCTACGAGCAGTACTTC
cdr3_aa: CASSTLSGLGYEQYF

d_call: TRBD2
v_call: TRBV27
j_call: TRBJ2-7
clone_size: -
cdr3_nt: TGTGCCAGCAGTTCGACAAGGGGGACTAGCGGCTACGAGCAGTACTTC
cdr3_aa: CASSSTRGTSGYEQYF

d_call: -
v_call: TRBV9
j_call: TRBJ1-1
clone_size: few
cdr3_nt: TGTGCCAGCATTAAGGGCGGCACTGAGGCTTTCTTT
cdr3_aa: CASIKGGTEAFF

d_call: -
v_call: TRBV11-2
j_call: TRBJ2-5
clone_size: many
cdr3_nt: TGTGCCAGCAGCTCACAGGGTTTCCAAGAGACCCAGTACTTC
cdr3_aa: CASSSQGFQETQYF

d_call: -
v_call: TRBV27
j_call: TRBJ2-7
clone_size: -
cdr3_nt: TGTGCCAGCAGTTTAATGAAAGCGGGCGAGCAGTACTTC
cdr3_aa: CASSLMKAGEQYF

d_call: TRBD2
v_call: TRBV19
j_call: TRBJ2-4
clone_size: -
cdr3_nt: TGTGCCAGTAGAACGGGGACTACGAAAAACATTCAGTACTTC
cdr3_aa: CASRTGTTKNIQYF

d_call: -
v_call: TRBV19
j_call: TRBJ1-1
clone_size: many
cdr3_nt: TGTGCCAGTAGTCTGGGGGGGACCGCGGCTTTCTTT
cdr3_aa: CASSLGGTAAFF

d_call: TRBD2
v_call: TRBV6-2/TRBV6-3
j_call: TRBJ2-7
clone_size: -
cdr3_nt: TGTGCCAGCAGCCTCCCCGGGGGGGCCCTGAACGAGCAGTACTTC
cdr3_aa: CASSLPGGALNEQYF

d_call: -
v_call: TRBV15
j_call: TRBJ2-7
clone_size: -
cdr3_nt: TGTGCCACCAGCAGAGATCGTGATACTAGAATCTACGAGCAGTACTTC
cdr3_aa: CATSRDRDTRIYEQYF

d_call: -
v_call: TRBV28
j_call: TRBJ1-5
clone_size: -
cdr3_nt: TGTGCCAGCAGTTTGGTCGGGGATCAGCCCCAGCATTTT
cdr3_aa: CASSLVGDQPQHF

d_call: -
v_call: TRBV29-1
j_call: TRBJ2-1
clone_size: many
cdr3_nt: TGCAGCGCCTGGGGGGGGGGCGAGTACAATGAGCAGTTCTTC
cdr3_aa: CSAWGGGEYNEQFF

d_call: -
v_call: TRBV5-1
j_call: TRBJ1-1
clone_size: -
cdr3_nt: TGCGCCAGCAGCTTGGAAGGTACGCTGTTCAACACTGAAGCTTTCTTT
cdr3_aa: CASSLEGTLFNTEAFF

d_call: TRBD1
v_call: TRBV5-1
j_call: TRBJ1-3
clone_size: -
cdr3_nt: TGCGCCAGCAGCTCCACAGGGGCGCACACCATATATTTT
cdr3_aa: CASSSTGAHTIYF

d_call: -
v_call: TRBV10-3
j_call: TRBJ1-2
clone_size: -
cdr3_nt: TGTGCCATCAGTGAGTCGAAGACAGAGGACGATAATGGCTACACCTTC
cdr3_aa: CAISESKTEDDNGYTF

d_call: TRBD2
v_call: TRBV14
j_call: TRBJ2-1
clone_size: medium-sized
cdr3_nt: TGTGCCAGCAGCCAAAGTCCGGGGGGTTTTCAGTTCTTC
cdr3_aa: CASSQSPGGFQFF

d_call: -
v_call: TRBV19
j_call: TRBJ2-1
clone_size: few
cdr3_nt: TGTGCCAGTAGTATATCCACAGGGAATGAGCAGTTCTTC
cdr3_aa: CASSISTGNEQFF

d_call: -
v_call: TRBV30
j_call: TRBJ2-7
clone_size: -
cdr3_nt: TGTGCCTGGAGTCAGGGACCTACCTACGAGCAGTACTTC
cdr3_aa: CAWSQGPTYEQYF

d_call: TRBD2
v_call: TRBV10-3
j_call: TRBJ2-7
clone_size: -
cdr3_nt: TGTGCCATCAGTGGAACCAGCGGGAGAGAAGGGGTCGAGCAGTACTTC
cdr3_aa: CAISGTSGREGVEQYF

d_call: -
v_call: TRBV28
j_call: TRBJ1-6
clone_size: few
cdr3_nt: TGTGCCAGGGGGGGGAATTCACCCCTCCACTTT
cdr3_aa: CARGGNSPLHF

d_call: -
v_call: TRBV7-3
j_call: TRBJ1-2
clone_size: -
cdr3_nt: TGTGCCAGCAGCGCCAAGGACGGCTATGGCTACACCTTC
cdr3_aa: CASSAKDGYGYTF

d_call: TRBD2
v_call: TRBV11-3
j_call: TRBJ2-3
clone_size: -
cdr3_nt: TGTGCCAAACACCGGACTAGCGTTTACACAGATACGCAGTATTTT
cdr3_aa: CAKHRTSVYTDTQYF

d_call: TRBD1
v_call: TRBV11-2
j_call: TRBJ1-1
clone_size: -
cdr3_nt: TGTGCCAGCAGCTCGACAGGACAGGGAGCCCCCTATGAAGCTTTCTTT
cdr3_aa: CASSSTGQGAPYEAFF

d_call: TRBD1
v_call: TRBV5-1
j_call: TRBJ1-4
clone_size: -
cdr3_nt: TGCGCCAGCAGCTGGACAGGGCATGCGACTAATGAAAAACTGTTTTTT
cdr3_aa: CASSWTGHATNEKLFF

d_call: TRBD1
v_call: TRBV20-1
j_call: TRBJ1-5
clone_size: -
cdr3_nt: TGCAGTGCCCAAACAGGGGGCGAGGGCAATCAGCCCCAGCATTTT
cdr3_aa: CSAQTGGEGNQPQHF

d_call: -
v_call: TRBV6-5
j_call: TRBJ1-5
clone_size: medium-sized
cdr3_nt: TGTGCCAGCAGTTACGGAGTGGGCCCCAATCAGCCCCAGCATTTT
cdr3_aa: CASSYGVGPNQPQHF

d_call: TRBD1
v_call: TRBV20-1
j_call: TRBJ1-6
clone_size: many
cdr3_nt: TGCAGTGCTAGTCCAAAACAGGGGGCGTATAATTCACCCCTCCACTTT
cdr3_aa: CSASPKQGAYNSPLHF

d_call: -
v_call: TRBV6-5
j_call: TRBJ2-7
clone_size: -
cdr3_nt: TGTGCCAGCAGTTCCGTAGACAGGTCCTACGAGCAGTACTTC
cdr3_aa: CASSSVDRSYEQYF

d_call: TRBD1
v_call: TRBV9
j_call: TRBJ2-1
clone_size: many
cdr3_nt: TGTGCCAGCAGCTCCAGACAGGGGGCTTACAATGAGCAGTTCTTC
cdr3_aa: CASSSRQGAYNEQFF

d_call: TRBD2
v_call: TRBV6-2/TRBV6-3
j_call: TRBJ2-7
clone_size: many
cdr3_nt: TGTGCCAGCTGTGCTAGCGGGAGCTACGAGCAGTACTTC
cdr3_aa: CASCASGSYEQYF

d_call: -
v_call: TRBV15
j_call: TRBJ2-3
clone_size: -
cdr3_nt: TGTGCCACCAGCAGAGAGTGGGGTGTCACAGATACGCTGTATTTT
cdr3_aa: CATSREWGVTDTLYF

d_call: -
v_call: TRBV6-1
j_call: TRBJ1-6
clone_size: many
cdr3_nt: TGTGCCAGCAGTGAATTTACGAATTCACCCCTCCACTTT
cdr3_aa: CASSEFTNSPLHF

d_call: TRBD2
v_call: TRBV24-1
j_call: TRBJ2-5
clone_size: -
cdr3_nt: TGTGCCACCGGGACTAGCGGAGATGCGGATACCCAGTACTTC
cdr3_aa: CATGTSGDADTQYF

d_call: -
v_call: TRBV2
j_call: TRBJ2-7
clone_size: medium-sized
cdr3_nt: TGTGCCAGCAGCCGAATTATCTACGAGCAGTACTTC
cdr3_aa: CASSRIIYEQYF

d_call: TRBD2
v_call: TRBV6-1
j_call: TRBJ2-3
clone_size: many
cdr3_nt: TGTGCCAGCAGTGTACTAGCGGGAGGTGTAGATACGCAGTATTTT
cdr3_aa: CASSVLAGGVDTQYF